This entry is about one TCR beta chain. With 3 bases removed from V and 7 bases from J, the gap between germline ends came to 15 bases. Per the germline V gene, CDR1 is MNHNS and CDR2 is SASEGT. This CDR3 contains 14 residues. These data come from a study of blood T cell repertoires in COVID-19. Some clones are missing from TCRdb's copy, which holds only in-frame ones; the method was immunoSEQ multiplex PCR. The profile shows just over 300,000 clones, 85% to 90% of them singletons. This sequence was found in a man aged 25 to 40 who had recovered from COVID-19. The chain has TRBV6-1 and TRBJ2-5, with a weak D call TRBD2 (6 bases). The sample comprised PBMCs or T cells enriched from blood (not recorded which). In DNA, the CDR3 is TGTGCCAGCAGTGAGCCGGGGGACTCCGGGACCCAGTACTTC. It codes for CASSEPGDSGTQYF.